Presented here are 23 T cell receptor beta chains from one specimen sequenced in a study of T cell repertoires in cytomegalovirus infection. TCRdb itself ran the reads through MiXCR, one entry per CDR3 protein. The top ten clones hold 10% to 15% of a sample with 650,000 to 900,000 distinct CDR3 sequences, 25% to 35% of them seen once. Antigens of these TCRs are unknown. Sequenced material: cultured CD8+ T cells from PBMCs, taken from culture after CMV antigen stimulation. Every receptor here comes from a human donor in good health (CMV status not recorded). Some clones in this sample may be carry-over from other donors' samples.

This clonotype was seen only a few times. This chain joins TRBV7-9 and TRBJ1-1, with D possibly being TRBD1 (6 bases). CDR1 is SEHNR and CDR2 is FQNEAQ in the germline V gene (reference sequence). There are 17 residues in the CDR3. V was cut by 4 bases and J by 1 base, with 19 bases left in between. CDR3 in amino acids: CASSSPKYRDSNTEAFF. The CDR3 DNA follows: TGTGCCAGCAGCTCGCCCAAATACAGGGACTCGAACACTGAAGCTTTCTTT. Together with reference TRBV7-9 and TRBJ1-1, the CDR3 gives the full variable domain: DTGVSQNPRHKITKRGQNVTFRCDPISEHNRLYWYRQTLGQGPEFLTYFQNEAQLEKSRLLSDRFSAERPKGSFSTLEIQRTEQGDSAMYLCASSSPKYRDSNTEAFFGQGTRLTVV.

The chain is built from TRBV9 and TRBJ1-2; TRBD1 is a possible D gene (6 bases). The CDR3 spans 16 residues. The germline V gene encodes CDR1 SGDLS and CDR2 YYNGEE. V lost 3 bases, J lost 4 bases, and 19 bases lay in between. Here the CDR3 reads CASSANTGWGVYGYTF. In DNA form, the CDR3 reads TGTGCCAGCAGCGCGAACACAGGGTGGGGAGTCTATGGCTACACCTTC.

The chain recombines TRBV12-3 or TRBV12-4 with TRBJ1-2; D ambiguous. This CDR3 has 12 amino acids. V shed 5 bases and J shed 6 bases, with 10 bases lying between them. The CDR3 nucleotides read TGTGCCAGCAGTATGGGGAGGGATGGCTACACCTTC. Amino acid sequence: CASSMGRDGYTF.

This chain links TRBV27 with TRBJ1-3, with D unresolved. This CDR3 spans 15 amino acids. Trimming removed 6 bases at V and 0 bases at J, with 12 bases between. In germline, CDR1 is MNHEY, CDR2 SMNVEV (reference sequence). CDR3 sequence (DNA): TGTGCCAGCAGCTCCTCCTATGGCTCTGGAAACACCATATATTTT. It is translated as CASSSSYGSGNTIYF.

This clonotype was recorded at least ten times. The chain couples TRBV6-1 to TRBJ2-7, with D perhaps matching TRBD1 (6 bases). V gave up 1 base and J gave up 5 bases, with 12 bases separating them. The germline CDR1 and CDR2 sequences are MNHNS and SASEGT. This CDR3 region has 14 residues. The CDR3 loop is CASSEVDRWDEQYV. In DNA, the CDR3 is TGTGCCAGCAGTGAAGTTGACAGGTGGGACGAGCAGTACGTC.

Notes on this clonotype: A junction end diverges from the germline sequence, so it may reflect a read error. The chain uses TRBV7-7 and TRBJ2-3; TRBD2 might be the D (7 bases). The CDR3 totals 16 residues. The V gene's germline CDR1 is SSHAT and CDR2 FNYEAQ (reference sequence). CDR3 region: CASSPSGGGPTDTQYF. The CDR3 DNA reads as TGTGCTAGCAGCCCCTCTGGGGGGGGCCCTACAGATACGCAGTATTTT.

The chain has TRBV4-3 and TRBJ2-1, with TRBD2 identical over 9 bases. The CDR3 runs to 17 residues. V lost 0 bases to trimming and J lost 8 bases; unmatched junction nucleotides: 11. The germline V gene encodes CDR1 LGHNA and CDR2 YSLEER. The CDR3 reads CASSQDRALAGWHEQFF. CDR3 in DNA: TGCGCCAGCAGCCAAGATCGGGCACTAGCGGGTTGGCATGAGCAGTTCTTC.

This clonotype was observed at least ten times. CDR3 sequence (DNA): TGTGCCAGCAGCTCGTACTATGGCTACACCTTC. This gives the protein CASSSYYGYTF. The chain has TRBV7-2 and TRBJ1-2; D remains ambiguous. The CDR3 spans 11 residues. Germline CDR1 SGHTA, CDR2 FQGNSA. V was pared by 4 bases and J by 3 bases, with 3 bases between.

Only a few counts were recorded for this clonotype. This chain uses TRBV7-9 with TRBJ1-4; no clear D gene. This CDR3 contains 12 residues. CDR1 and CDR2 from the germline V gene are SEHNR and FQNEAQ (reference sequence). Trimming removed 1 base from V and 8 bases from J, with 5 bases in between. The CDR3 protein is CASSLGLEKLFF. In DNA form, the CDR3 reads TGTGCCAGCAGCTTAGGTCTCGAAAAACTGTTTTTT.

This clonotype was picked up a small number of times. CDR3 residues: CASSSGGDEAFF. Written as DNA, the CDR3 is TGTGCCAGCAGCTCCGGGGGGGATGAAGCTTTCTTT. The V and J genes are TRBV27 and TRBJ1-1; maybe TRBD1 (5 bases). V was cut by 6 bases and J by 7 bases, with 12 bases left in between. The CDR3 sequence is 12 residues long. Germline V CDR1 and CDR2: MNHEY, SMNVEV (reference sequence).

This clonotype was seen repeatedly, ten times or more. The DNA of the CDR3 is TGTGCCAGCAGCTTAGGACAGCGGGCCAATCAGCCCCAGCATTTT. As protein: CASSLGQRANQPQHF. The chain joins TRBV7-4 to TRBJ1-5; D possibly corresponds to TRBD1 (5 bases). CDR1 and CDR2 from the germline V gene are SGHVT and SQSDAQ. The ends were cut back, 1 base at V and 3 bases at J, with 10 bases in the middle. The CDR3 totals 15 residues.

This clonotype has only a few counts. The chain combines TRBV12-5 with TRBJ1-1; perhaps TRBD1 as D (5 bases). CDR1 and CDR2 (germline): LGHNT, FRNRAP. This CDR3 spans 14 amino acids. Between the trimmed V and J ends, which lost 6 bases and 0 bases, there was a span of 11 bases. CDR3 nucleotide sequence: TGTGCTAGTGGCTTAGGACAAATGAACACTGAAGCTTTCTTT. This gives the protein CASGLGQMNTEAFF.

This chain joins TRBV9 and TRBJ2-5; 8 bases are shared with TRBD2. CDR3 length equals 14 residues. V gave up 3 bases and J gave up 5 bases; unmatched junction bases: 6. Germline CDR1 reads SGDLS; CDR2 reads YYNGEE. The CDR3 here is CASSATGGPETQYF. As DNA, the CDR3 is TGTGCCAGCAGCGCTACGGGGGGGCCGGAGACCCAGTACTTC.

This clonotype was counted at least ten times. Here the CDR3 reads CASSIRFNEQFF. DNA for the CDR3: TGTGCCAGCAGTATTAGGTTCAATGAGCAGTTCTTC. V usage is TRBV12-3 or TRBV12-4 and J usage is TRBJ2-1; D is unresolved. The CDR3 consists of 12 residues. Trimming cost V 5 bases and J 6 bases, with 8 bases left between them.

CDR3 sequence: CAISGGTGSYNEQFF. CDR3 bases: TGTGCCATCAGTGGTGGGACAGGTTCTTACAATGAGCAGTTCTTC. The chain recombines TRBV10-3 with TRBJ2-1; 8 bases agree with TRBD1. Germline trimming cut 4 bases from V and 4 bases from J; bases unmatched to any gene: 6. The CDR3 has 15 amino acids. From germline, CDR1 is ENHRY and CDR2 SYGVKD.

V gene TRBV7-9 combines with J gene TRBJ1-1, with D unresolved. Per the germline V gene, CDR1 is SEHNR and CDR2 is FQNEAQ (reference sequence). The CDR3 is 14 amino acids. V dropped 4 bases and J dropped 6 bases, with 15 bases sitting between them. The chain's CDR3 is CASSSYDEGPEAFF. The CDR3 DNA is TGTGCCAGCAGCTCCTACGACGAAGGCCCTGAAGCTTTCTTT.

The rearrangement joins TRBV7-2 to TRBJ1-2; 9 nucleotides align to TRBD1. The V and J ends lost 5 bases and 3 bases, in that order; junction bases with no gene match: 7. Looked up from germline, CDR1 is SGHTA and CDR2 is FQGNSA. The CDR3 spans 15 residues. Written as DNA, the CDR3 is TGTGCCAGCAGCGAAACGACAGGGGGGGACTATGGCTACACCTTC. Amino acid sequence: CASSETTGGDYGYTF.

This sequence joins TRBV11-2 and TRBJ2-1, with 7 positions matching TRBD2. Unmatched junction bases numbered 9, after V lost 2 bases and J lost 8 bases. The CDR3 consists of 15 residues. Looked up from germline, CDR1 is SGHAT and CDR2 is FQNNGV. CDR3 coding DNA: TGTGCCAGCAGCTTAACGGGGGGAGGCGGCGATGAGCAGTTCTTC. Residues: CASSLTGGGGDEQFF.

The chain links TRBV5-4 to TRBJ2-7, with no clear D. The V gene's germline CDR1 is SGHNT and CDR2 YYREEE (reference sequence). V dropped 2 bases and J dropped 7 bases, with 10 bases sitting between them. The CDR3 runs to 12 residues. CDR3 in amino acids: CASSFGVGEQYV. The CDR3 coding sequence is TGTGCCAGCAGCTTTGGAGTCGGGGAGCAGTACGTC.

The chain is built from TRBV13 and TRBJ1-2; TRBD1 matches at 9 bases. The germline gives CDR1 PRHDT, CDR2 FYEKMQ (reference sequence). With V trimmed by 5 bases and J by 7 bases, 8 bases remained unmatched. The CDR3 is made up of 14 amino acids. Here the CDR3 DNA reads TGTGCCAGCAGCCCGAGGGGGACAGGGCCTGGCTACACCTTC. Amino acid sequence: CASSPRGTGPGYTF.

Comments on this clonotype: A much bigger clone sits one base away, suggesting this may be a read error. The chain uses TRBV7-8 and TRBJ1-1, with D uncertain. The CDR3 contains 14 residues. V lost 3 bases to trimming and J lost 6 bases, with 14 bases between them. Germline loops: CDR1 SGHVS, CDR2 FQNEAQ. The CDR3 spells CASSFGLNVPEAFF. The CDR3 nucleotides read TGTGCCAGCAGCTTCGGCCTGAACGTGCCTGAAGCTTTCTTT.

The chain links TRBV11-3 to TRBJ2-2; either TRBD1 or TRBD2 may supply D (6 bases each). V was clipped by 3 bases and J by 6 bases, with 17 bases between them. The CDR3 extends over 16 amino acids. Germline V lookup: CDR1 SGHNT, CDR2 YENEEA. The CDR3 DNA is TGTGCCAGCAGCTTTTTTGACAGGAGGGATCCCGGGGAGCTGTTTTTT. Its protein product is CASSFFDRRDPGELFF.

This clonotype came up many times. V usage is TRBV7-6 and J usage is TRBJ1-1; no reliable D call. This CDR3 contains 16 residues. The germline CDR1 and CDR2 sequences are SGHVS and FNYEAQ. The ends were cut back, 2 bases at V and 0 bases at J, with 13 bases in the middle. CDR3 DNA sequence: TGTGCCAGCAGCTTAAGTACAGATCTCTTGAACACTGAAGCTTTCTTT. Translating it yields CASSLSTDLLNTEAFF.